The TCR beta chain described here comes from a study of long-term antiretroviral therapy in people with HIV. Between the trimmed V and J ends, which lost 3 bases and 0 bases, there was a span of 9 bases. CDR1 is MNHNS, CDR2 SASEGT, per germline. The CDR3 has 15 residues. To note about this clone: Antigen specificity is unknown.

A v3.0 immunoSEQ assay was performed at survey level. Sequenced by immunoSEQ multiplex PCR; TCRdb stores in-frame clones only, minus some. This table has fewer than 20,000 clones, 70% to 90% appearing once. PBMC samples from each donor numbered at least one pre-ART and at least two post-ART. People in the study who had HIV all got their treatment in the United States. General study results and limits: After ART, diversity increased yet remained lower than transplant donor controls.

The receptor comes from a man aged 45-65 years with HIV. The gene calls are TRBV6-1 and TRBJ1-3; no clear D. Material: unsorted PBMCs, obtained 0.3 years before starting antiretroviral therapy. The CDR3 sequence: CASSEKDFSGNTIYF. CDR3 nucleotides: TGTGCCAGCAGTGAGAAGGACTTCTCTGGAAACACCATATATTTT.